A selection of T cell receptor beta chains follows, all from one sample in a study of vaccination effects on CD4 cells after COVID-19. Their target antigens are unknown. Produced via immunoSEQ multiplex PCR; TCRdb's table is partial and in-frame only. The sample holds about 65,000 clones, about 72% seen once. This material consisted of CD4+ T cells from PBMCs cultured with HCoV-NL63 spike peptides, taken before COVID-19 vaccination. Receptors originate from a human donor who received a COVID-19 vaccine. Each CDR3 is given with its conserved first and last residue. D genes are given only for firm matches. Rows may omit the clone size; those that give it use once, few, many or a size class.

v_call,j_call,d_call,clone_size,cdr3_nt,cdr3_aa
TRBV3-1/TRBV3-2,TRBJ1-1,.,.,TGTGCCAGCAGCCAAGGGGACACTGAAGCTTTCTTT,CASSQGDTEAFF
TRBV5-1,TRBJ2-2,.,.,TGCGCCAGCAGCCCACGGAGAGTCGAGGCCGGGGAGCTGTTTTTT,CASSPRRVEAGELFF
TRBV2,TRBJ2-3,.,few,TGTGCCAGCAGTGCCCTGGATACGCAGTATTTT,CASSALDTQYF
TRBV24-1,TRBJ2-2,.,.,TGTGCCACCAGTGATTTCAGGGCGAGCACCGGGGAGCTGTTTTTT,CATSDFRASTGELFF
TRBV12-3/TRBV12-4,TRBJ1-1,.,.,TGTGCCAGCAGTTTGCAACAGAACACTGAAGCTTTCTTT,CASSLQQNTEAFF
TRBV9,TRBJ2-4,TRBD2,.,TGTGCCAGCAGCGTATCCGCGGGAGTAGCCAAAAACATTCAGTACTTC,CASSVSAGVAKNIQYF
TRBV18,TRBJ2-5,TRBD1,.,TGTGCCAGCTCACCACCGACAGGGTATCTGGAGACCCAGTACTTC,CASSPPTGYLETQYF
TRBV6-5,TRBJ2-5,.,.,TGTGCCAGCACCTTTACAGGGATGCAGACCCAGTACTTC,CASTFTGMQTQYF
TRBV2,TRBJ1-1,TRBD1,.,TGTGCCAGCAGTGATCAGGGGGCAATGAACACTGAAGCTTTCTTT,CASSDQGAMNTEAFF
TRBV18,TRBJ1-5,TRBD1,once,TGTGCCAGCTCACTTACGGTCGGACAGGGCGGTCAGCCCCAGCATTTT,CASSLTVGQGGQPQHF
TRBV7-3,TRBJ1-6,.,few,TGTGCCAGCAGCTCACGGACACTAAGCTCCTATAATTCACCCCTCCACTTT,CASSSRTLSSYNSPLHF
TRBV6-2/TRBV6-3,TRBJ1-6,.,.,TGTGCCAGCAGTTACTCGGACATTTGGAATTCACCCCTCCACTTT,CASSYSDIWNSPLHF
TRBV5-4,TRBJ2-3,TRBD2,.,TGTGCCAGCAGCTACAATAGCGGGGGGACTATCACAGATACGCAGTATTTT,CASSYNSGGTITDTQYF
TRBV3-1/TRBV3-2,TRBJ1-2,.,.,TGTGCCAGCGGAACGCTAGCGGCGGGCTACACCTTC,CASGTLAAGYTF
TRBV7-7,TRBJ2-3,.,once,TGTGCCAGCAGCTTACGACAGCTAGATACGCAGTATTTT,CASSLRQLDTQYF
TRBV5-1,TRBJ1-2,TRBD1,.,TGCGCCAGCAGCATCCGGGACAGAGCTAACTATGGCTACACCTTC,CASSIRDRANYGYTF
TRBV7-2,TRBJ1-1,.,.,TGTGCCAGCAGCTTAAAGCCCGGGACTGAAGCTTTCTTT,CASSLKPGTEAFF
TRBV11-2,TRBJ2-2,.,.,TGTGCCAGCAGCTTGACAGGTGCGGGAACCGGGGAGCTGTTTTTT,CASSLTGAGTGELFF
TRBV5-1,TRBJ1-2,.,few,TGCGCCAGCAGCGAGATAAACTATGGCTACACCTTC,CASSEINYGYTF
TRBV5-6,TRBJ1-5,.,.,TGTGCCAGCAGCAGGGGGGACCGTTCGTTTCAGCCCCAGCATTTT,CASSRGDRSFQPQHF
TRBV12-3/TRBV12-4,TRBJ1-3,.,.,TGTGCCGCCGCCGCTCAAAGGAAACACACCATATATTTT,CAAAAQRKHTIYF
TRBV11-2,TRBJ1-1,.,.,TGTGCCAGCAGCCTCTTGTACGGACTGAACACTGAAGCTTTCTTT,CASSLLYGLNTEAFF
TRBV9,TRBJ2-1,.,.,TGTGCCAGCAGCGCCACAGGGTTTTCCTACAATGAGCAGTTCTTC,CASSATGFSYNEQFF
TRBV18,TRBJ1-5,.,.,TGTGCCAGCTCACCGTTGCCGGGTACGGCCAATCAGCCCCAGCATTTT,CASSPLPGTANQPQHF
TRBV29-1,TRBJ1-1,.,.,TGCAGCGTTGAAGATTCGGGTGCGAGGTTCACTGAAGCTTTCTTT,CSVEDSGARFTEAFF
TRBV28,TRBJ1-1,.,.,TGTGCCAGCAGTTCGAAAAAGACAGGGAACACTGAAGCTTTCTTT,CASSSKKTGNTEAFF
TRBV5-1,TRBJ1-1,TRBD1,.,TGCGCCAGCAGCTTGGCCGTTTCAGGGGGCACTGAAGCTTTCTTT,CASSLAVSGGTEAFF
TRBV28,TRBJ1-1,.,few,TGTGCCAGCATCCAGCTTTCTCAGGGTTCGGAAGCTTTCTTT,CASIQLSQGSEAFF
TRBV9,TRBJ2-2,.,.,TGTGCCAGCAGCCCGGGACAATACACCGGGGAGCTGTTTTTT,CASSPGQYTGELFF
TRBV20-1,TRBJ1-1,.,.,TGCAGTGCTAGAGATATCGTAGCTTTCTTT,CSARDIVAFF
TRBV7-2,TRBJ2-2,TRBD2,.,TGTGCCAGCAGCCCCCAGACTAGCGGGGGGGGAAACACCGGGGAGCTGTTTTTT,CASSPQTSGGGNTGELFF
TRBV28,TRBJ2-5,.,.,TGTGCCAGCAGGCCTAAAGGTCGTAGGGCCCAGTACTTC,CASRPKGRRAQYF
TRBV3-1/TRBV3-2,TRBJ2-2,TRBD1,few,TGTGCCAGCAGCCAGGCCGGGACAGGGGGCTCAGGGGAGCTGTTTTTT,CASSQAGTGGSGELFF
TRBV12-3/TRBV12-4,TRBJ1-1,TRBD1,few,TGTGCCAGCAGTGACAGGGTGGACACTGAAGCTTTCTTT,CASSDRVDTEAFF
TRBV6-1,TRBJ2-6,.,.,TGTGCCAGCAGTGGACAGCAAGGTAACTCTGGGGCCAACGTCCTGACTTTC,CASSGQQGNSGANVLTF
TRBV29-1,TRBJ2-5,TRBD2,.,TGCAGCGCCTGGGTTGGGACTAGACAAGAGACCCAGTACTTC,CSAWVGTRQETQYF
TRBV6-5,TRBJ1-2,.,.,TGTGCCAGCAGCCCCGCAGGGTACTATGGCTACACCTTC,CASSPAGYYGYTF
TRBV15,TRBJ2-3,TRBD1,.,TGTGCCACCAGCAGAGATTATGGGACAGGGCCAGATACGCAGTATTTT,CATSRDYGTGPDTQYF
TRBV3-1/TRBV3-2,TRBJ1-6,.,.,TGTGCCAGCAGCCTCGCACGAGGTCCCTATAATTCACCCCTCCACTTT,CASSLARGPYNSPLHF
TRBV3-1/TRBV3-2,TRBJ2-1,TRBD2,.,TGTGCCAGCAGCCAAGATCTGCTAGCGGGGAGGGATGAGCAGTTCTTC,CASSQDLLAGRDEQFF
TRBV3-1/TRBV3-2,TRBJ2-2,.,once,TGTGCCAGCACCCCGAGAGGCTGGGGCACCGGGGAGCTGTTTTTT,CASTPRGWGTGELFF
TRBV28,TRBJ1-5,TRBD1,.,TGTGCCAGCCTTGGGGGACAGGCCTTGAGAGCCCAGCATTTT,CASLGGQALRAQHF
TRBV24-1,TRBJ2-2,.,few,TGTGCCACGACAGGGAACACCGGGGAGCTGTTTTTT,CATTGNTGELFF
TRBV27,TRBJ1-2,.,.,TGTGCCAGCACCAGATGGGGGAAGGACTATGGCTACACCTTC,CASTRWGKDYGYTF
TRBV5-4,TRBJ2-1,TRBD2,.,TGTGCCAGCAGCGCCGGGACTAGCGGGGTCAATGAGCAGTTCTTC,CASSAGTSGVNEQFF
TRBV11-2,TRBJ2-2,TRBD1,.,TGTGCCAGCACCCTCCCGGGACAGGGGATCGGGGAGCTGTTTTTT,CASTLPGQGIGELFF
TRBV10-2,TRBJ1-1,TRBD1,.,TGCGCCAGCAGCCGACAGGGGGCGCACACTGAAGCTTTCTTT,CASSRQGAHTEAFF
TRBV2,TRBJ1-6,.,.,TGTGCCAGCACTCGGGACCGAAATTCACCCCTCCACTTT,CASTRDRNSPLHF
TRBV12-5,TRBJ2-5,TRBD1,.,TGTGCTAGTGGCCGGGGACAGCAAGAGACCCAGTACTTC,CASGRGQQETQYF
TRBV2,TRBJ1-2,.,.,TGTGCCAGCAGGGGAGGGGTGGATTGGATACGCTATGGCTACACCTTC,CASRGGVDWIRYGYTF
TRBV7-2,TRBJ2-4,.,once,TGTGCCAGCAGCTTAAATGGGCGGAACATTCAGTACTTC,CASSLNGRNIQYF
TRBV5-5,TRBJ1-3,.,.,TGTGCCAGCAGCTTGTCCCAGGTCTCAGCTGGAAACACCATATATTTT,CASSLSQVSAGNTIYF
TRBV2,TRBJ2-5,TRBD2,once,TGTGCCAGCAGTCCACAGGGACTAGGGCGGGAGACCCAGTACTTC,CASSPQGLGRETQYF
TRBV18,TRBJ1-2,TRBD1,.,TGTGCCAGCTCACCAAACAGGGGCGAAAACTATGGCTACACCTTC,CASSPNRGENYGYTF
TRBV9,TRBJ1-3,.,.,TGTGCCAGCAGCGTAGCCCCCTTCGAAGCCTCTGGAAACACCATATATTTT,CASSVAPFEASGNTIYF
TRBV3-1/TRBV3-2,TRBJ2-5,.,.,TGTGCCAGCTCCCACAACGGGGAGACCCAGTACTTC,CASSHNGETQYF
TRBV27,TRBJ1-6,TRBD1,.,TGTGCCAGCAGTTTGGACAGGGCCAATAATTCACCCCTCCACTTT,CASSLDRANNSPLHF
TRBV19,TRBJ1-5,.,.,TGTGCCAGTAGTAGGGCAAATCAGCCCCAGCATTTT,CASSRANQPQHF
TRBV7-6,TRBJ2-2,.,.,TGTGCCAGCAGCTTAGTTGGCCAGTCGAACACCGGGGAGCTGTTTTTT,CASSLVGQSNTGELFF
TRBV5-1,TRBJ2-1,TRBD1,.,TGCGCCAGCAGCATCCAGGGACAGTACAATGAGCAGTTCTTC,CASSIQGQYNEQFF